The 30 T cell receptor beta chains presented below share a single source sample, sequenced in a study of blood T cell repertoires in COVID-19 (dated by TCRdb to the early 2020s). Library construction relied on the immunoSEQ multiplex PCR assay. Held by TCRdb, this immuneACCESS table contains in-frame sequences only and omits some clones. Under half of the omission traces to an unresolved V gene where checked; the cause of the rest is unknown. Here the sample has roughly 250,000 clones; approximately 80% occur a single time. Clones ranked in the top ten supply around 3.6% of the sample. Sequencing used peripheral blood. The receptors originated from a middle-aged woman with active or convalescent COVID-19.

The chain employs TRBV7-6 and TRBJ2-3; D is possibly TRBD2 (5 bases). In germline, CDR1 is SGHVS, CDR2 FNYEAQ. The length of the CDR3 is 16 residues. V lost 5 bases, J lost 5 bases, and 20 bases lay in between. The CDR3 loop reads CASSNLRELGGDTQYF. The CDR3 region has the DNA TGTGCCAGCAGCAACCTCCGGGAACTAGGTGGAGATACGCAGTATTTT.

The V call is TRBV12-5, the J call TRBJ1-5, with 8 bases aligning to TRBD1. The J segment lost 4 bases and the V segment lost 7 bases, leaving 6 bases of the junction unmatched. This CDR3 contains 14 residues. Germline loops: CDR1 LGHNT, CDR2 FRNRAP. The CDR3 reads CASVPDRGNQPQHF. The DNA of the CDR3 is TGTGCTAGTGTTCCCGACAGGGGAAATCAGCCCCAGCATTTT. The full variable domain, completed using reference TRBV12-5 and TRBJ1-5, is DARVTQTPRHKVTEMGQEVTMRCQPILGHNTVFWYRQTMMQGLELLAYFRNRAPLDDSGMPKDRFSAEMPDATLATLKIQPSEPRDSAVYFCASVPDRGNQPQHFGDGTRLSIL.

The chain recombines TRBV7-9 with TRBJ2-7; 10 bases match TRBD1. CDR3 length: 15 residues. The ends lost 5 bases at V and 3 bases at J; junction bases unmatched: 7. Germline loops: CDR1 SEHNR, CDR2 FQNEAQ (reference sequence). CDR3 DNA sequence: TGTGCCAGCAGCCCAATGACAGGGGGCTTCTACGAGCAGTACTTC. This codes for CASSPMTGGFYEQYF.

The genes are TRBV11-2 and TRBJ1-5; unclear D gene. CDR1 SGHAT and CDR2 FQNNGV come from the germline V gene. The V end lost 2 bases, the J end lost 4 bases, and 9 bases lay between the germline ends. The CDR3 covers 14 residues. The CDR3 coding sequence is TGTGCCAGCAGCTTATCGGCAGGTAATCAGCCCCAGCATTTT. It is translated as CASSLSAGNQPQHF.

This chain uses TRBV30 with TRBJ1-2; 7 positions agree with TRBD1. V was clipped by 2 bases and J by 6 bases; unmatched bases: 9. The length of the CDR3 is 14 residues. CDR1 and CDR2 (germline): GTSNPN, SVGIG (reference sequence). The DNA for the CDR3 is TGTGCCTGGAGTCCTCACAGGGGTGGTAATGGCTACACCTTC. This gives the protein CAWSPHRGGNGYTF.

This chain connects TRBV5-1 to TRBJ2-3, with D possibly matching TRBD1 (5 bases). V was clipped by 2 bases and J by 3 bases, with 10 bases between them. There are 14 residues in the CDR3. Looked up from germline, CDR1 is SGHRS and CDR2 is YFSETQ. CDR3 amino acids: CASSLNRMTDTQYF. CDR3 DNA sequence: TGCGCCAGCAGCTTAAACAGGATGACAGATACGCAGTATTTT.

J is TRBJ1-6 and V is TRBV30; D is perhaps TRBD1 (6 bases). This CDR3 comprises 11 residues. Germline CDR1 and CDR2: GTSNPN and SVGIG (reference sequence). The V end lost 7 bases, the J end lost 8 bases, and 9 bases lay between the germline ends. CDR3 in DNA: TGTGCCTCAAACAGGGATTCACCCCTCCACTTT. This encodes CASNRDSPLHF. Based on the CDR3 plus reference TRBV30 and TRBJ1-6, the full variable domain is SQTIHQWPATLVQPVGSPLSLECTVEGTSNPNLYWYRQAAGRGLQLLFYSVGIGQISSEVPQNLSASRPQDRQFILSSKKLLLSDSGFYLCASNRDSPLHFGNGTRLTVT.

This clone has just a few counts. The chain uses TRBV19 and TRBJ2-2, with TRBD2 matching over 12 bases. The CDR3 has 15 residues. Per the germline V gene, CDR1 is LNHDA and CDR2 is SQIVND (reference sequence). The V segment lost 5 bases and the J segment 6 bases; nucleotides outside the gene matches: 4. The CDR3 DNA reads TGTGCCAGTAGTTTGGCTAGCGGGGGGGCCGGGGAGCTGTTTTTT. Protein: CASSLASGGAGELFF.

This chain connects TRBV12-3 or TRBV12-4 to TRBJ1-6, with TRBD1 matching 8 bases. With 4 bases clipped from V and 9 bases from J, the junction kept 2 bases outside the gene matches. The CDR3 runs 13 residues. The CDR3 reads CASSSTGGSPLHF. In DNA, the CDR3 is TGTGCCAGCAGTTCTACAGGGGGTTCACCCCTCCACTTT.

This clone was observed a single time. The CDR3 nucleotides read TGCAGCGTTGTGAGAATAATAACCTACGAGCAGTACTTC. As protein: CSVVRIITYEQYF. This chain joins TRBV29-1 and TRBJ2-7; no firm D call. Germline V gives CDR1 SQVTM, CDR2 ANQGSEA. V gave up 4 bases and J gave up 2 bases, with 12 bases separating them. The CDR3 loop spans 13 amino acids.

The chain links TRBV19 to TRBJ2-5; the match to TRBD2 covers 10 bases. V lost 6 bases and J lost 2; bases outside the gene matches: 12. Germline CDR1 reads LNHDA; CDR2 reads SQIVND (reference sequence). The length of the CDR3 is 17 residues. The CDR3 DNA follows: TGTGCCAGTAGCCCGAGTTATAGCGGGGGGATGCAAGAGACCCAGTACTTC. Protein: CASSPSYSGGMQETQYF. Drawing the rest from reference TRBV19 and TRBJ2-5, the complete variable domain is DGGITQSPKYLFRKEGQNVTLSCEQNLNHDAMYWYRQDPGQGLRLIYYSQIVNDFQKGDIAEGYSVSREKKESFPLTVTSAQKNPTAFYLCASSPSYSGGMQETQYFGPGTRLLVL.

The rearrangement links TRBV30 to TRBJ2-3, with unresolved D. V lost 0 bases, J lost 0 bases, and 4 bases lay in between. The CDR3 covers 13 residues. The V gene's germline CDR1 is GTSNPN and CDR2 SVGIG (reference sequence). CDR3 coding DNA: TGTGCCTGGAGTGTACGGAGCACAGATACGCAGTATTTT. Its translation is CAWSVRSTDTQYF.

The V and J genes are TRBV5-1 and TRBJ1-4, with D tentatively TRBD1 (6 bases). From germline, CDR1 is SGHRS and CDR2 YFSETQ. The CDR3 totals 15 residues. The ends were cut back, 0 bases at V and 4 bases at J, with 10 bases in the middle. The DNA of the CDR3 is TGCGCCAGCAGCTTGGCGGCAGGGGATAATGAAAAACTGTTTTTT. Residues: CASSLAAGDNEKLFF.

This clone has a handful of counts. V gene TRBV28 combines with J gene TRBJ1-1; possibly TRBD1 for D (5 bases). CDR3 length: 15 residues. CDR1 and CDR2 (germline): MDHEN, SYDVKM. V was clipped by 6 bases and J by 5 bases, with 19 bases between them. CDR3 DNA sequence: TGTGCCAGCAGGTCCTGGGTCGGGGGTAGGACTGAAGCTTTCTTT. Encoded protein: CASRSWVGGRTEAFF.

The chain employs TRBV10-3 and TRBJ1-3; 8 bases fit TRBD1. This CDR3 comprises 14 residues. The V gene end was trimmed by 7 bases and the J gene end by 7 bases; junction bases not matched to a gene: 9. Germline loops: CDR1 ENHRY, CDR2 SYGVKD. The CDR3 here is CAINPGQGRNTIYF. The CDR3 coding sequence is TGTGCCATCAATCCAGGACAGGGTCGGAACACCATATATTTT.

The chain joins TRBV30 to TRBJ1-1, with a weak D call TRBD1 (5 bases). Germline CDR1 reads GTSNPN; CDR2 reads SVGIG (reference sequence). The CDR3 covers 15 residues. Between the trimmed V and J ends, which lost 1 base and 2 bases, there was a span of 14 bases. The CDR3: CAWSGPFGGNTEAFF. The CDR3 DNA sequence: TGTGCCTGGAGTGGCCCTTTCGGGGGTAACACTGAAGCTTTCTTT.

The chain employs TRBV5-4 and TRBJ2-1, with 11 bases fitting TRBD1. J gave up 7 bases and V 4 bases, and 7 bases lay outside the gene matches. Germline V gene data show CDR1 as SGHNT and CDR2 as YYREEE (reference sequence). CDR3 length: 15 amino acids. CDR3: CASSQDRGPFNEQFF. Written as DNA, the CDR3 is TGTGCCAGCAGCCAGGACAGGGGGCCCTTTAATGAGCAGTTCTTC. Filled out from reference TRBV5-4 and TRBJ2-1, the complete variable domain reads ETGVTQSPTHLIKTRGQQVTLRCSSQSGHNTVSWYQQALGQGPQFIFQYYREEENGRGNFPPRFSGLQFPNYSSELNVNALELDDSALYLCASSQDRGPFNEQFFGPGTRLTVL.

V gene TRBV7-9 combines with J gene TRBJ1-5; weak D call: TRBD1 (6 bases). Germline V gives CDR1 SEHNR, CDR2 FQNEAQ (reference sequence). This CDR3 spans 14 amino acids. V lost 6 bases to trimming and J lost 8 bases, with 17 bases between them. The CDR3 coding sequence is TGTGCCAGCAGACACGAAGGGGGGGCTGAGCCCCAGCATTTT. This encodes CASRHEGGAEPQHF.

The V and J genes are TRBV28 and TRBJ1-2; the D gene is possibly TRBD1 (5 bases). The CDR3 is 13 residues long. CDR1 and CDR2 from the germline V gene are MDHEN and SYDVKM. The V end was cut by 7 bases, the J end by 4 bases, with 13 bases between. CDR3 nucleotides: TGTGCCAGCATTGGATGGACAAGCTATGGCTACACCTTC. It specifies CASIGWTSYGYTF.

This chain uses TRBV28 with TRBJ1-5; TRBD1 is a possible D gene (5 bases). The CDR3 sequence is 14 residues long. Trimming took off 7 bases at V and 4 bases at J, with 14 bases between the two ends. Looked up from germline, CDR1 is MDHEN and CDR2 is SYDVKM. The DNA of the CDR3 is TGTGCCAGCACGGCCCCAGGGCAGAATCAGCCCCAGCATTTT. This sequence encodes CASTAPGQNQPQHF.

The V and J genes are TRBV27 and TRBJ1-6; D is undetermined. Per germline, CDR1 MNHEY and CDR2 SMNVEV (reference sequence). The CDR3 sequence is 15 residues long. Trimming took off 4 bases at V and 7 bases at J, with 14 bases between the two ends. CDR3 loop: CASSSGLEVNSPLHF. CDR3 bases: TGTGCCAGCAGTTCAGGTTTGGAAGTAAATTCACCCCTCCACTTT.

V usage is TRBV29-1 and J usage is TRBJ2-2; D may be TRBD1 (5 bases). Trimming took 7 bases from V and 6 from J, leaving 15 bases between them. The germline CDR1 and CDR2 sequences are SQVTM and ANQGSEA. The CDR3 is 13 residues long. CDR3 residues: CSGAQVLSGELFF. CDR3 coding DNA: TGCAGCGGAGCACAGGTCTTGTCCGGGGAGCTGTTTTTT.

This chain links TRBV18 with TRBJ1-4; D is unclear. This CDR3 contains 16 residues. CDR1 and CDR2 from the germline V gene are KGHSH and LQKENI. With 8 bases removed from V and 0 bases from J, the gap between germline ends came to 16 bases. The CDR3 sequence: CASTLQNTPTNEKLFF. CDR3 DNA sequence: TGTGCCAGCACACTTCAAAACACCCCAACTAATGAAAAACTGTTTTTT.

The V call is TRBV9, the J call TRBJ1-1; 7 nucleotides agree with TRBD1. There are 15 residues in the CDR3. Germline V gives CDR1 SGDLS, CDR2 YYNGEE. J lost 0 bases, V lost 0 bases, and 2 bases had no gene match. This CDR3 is CASSVEGTVNTEAFF. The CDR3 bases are TGTGCCAGCAGCGTAGAAGGGACAGTGAACACTGAAGCTTTCTTT.

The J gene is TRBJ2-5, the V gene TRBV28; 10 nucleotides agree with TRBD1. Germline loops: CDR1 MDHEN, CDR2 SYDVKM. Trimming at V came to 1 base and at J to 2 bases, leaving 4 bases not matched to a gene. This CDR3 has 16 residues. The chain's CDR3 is CASSLLGQGSQETQYF. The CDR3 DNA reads TGTGCCAGCAGTTTATTGGGACAGGGGAGTCAAGAGACCCAGTACTTC.

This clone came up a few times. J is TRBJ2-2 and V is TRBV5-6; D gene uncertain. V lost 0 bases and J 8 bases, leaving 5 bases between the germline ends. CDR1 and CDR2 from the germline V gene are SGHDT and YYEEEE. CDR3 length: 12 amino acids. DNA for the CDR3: TGTGCCAGCAGCTTGGTAGAAGGGGAGCTGTTTTTT. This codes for CASSLVEGELFF.

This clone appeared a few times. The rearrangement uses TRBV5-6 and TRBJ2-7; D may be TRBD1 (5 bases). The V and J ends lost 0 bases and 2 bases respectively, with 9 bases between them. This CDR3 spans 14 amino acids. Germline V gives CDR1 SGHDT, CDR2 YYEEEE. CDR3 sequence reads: CASSLADNTYEQYF. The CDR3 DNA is TGTGCCAGCAGCTTGGCGGACAATACCTACGAGCAGTACTTC.

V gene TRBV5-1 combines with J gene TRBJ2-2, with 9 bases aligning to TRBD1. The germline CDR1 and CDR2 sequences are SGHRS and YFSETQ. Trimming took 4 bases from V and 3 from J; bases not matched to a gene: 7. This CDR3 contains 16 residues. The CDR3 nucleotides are TGCGCCAGCAGCGCTACAGGGGGCGCAGACACCGGGGAGCTGTTTTTT. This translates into CASSATGGADTGELFF.

CDR3 DNA: TGTGCCACCAGCAGGGGACGCGGGGGGGCTACACAAGAGACCCAGTACTTC. This encodes CATSRGRGGATQETQYF. This rearrangement joins TRBV15 to TRBJ2-5; 9 bases are a match to TRBD2. This CDR3 is 17 amino acids long. CDR1 and CDR2 from the germline V gene are LNHNV and YYDKDF (reference sequence). The V gene end was trimmed by 3 bases and the J gene end by 2 bases; junction bases not matched to a gene: 10.

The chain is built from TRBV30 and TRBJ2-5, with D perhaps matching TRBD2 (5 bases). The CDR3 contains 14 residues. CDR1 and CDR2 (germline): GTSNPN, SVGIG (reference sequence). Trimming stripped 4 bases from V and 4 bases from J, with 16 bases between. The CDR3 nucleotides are TGTGCCTGGAATGCTTTAGGGAGACGAGAGACCCAGTACTTC. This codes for CAWNALGRRETQYF. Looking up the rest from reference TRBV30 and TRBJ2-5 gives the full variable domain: SQTIHQWPATLVQPVGSPLSLECTVEGTSNPNLYWYRQAAGRGLQLLFYSVGIGQISSEVPQNLSASRPQDRQFILSSKKLLLSDSGFYLCAWNALGRRETQYFGPGTRLLVL.